Given below is one T cell receptor (beta chain) in context. The data were obtained in a study of OX40 agonist ivuxolimab in advanced cancers. In germline, CDR1 is SGHRS, CDR2 YFSETQ. Trimming took 0 bases from V and 14 from J, leaving 10 bases between them. The CDR3 sequence is 11 residues long. Assay used: immunoSEQ multiplex PCR; TCRdb lists only in-frame clones, some missing. Of over 50,000 clones in the sample, about 89% were seen once. Baseline, cycle 4 day 1, and cycle 7 day 1 were the blood sampling points. This specimen consisted of CD4+ or CD8+ T cells sorted from blood, obtained in a trial of the OX40 agonist ivuxolimab. The chain recombines TRBV5-1 with TRBJ2-3; D could derive from TRBD1 or TRBD2 (5 bases each). The sequence derives from an adult with an advanced solid tumor such as melanoma, head and neck, liver or kidney cancer. CDR3 residues: CASSLGGSPYF. CDR3 coding DNA: TGCGCCAGCAGCTTGGGGGGGTCCCCGTATTTT.